The clone carrying this T cell receptor (beta chain) showed up just once. Its antigen is not identified. With 1 base removed from V and 10 bases from J, the gap between germline ends came to 14 bases. The CDR3 runs 15 residues. CDR1 is LGHDT and CDR2 is YNNKEL in the germline V gene (reference sequence). The sample's treatment: about 20 received Ad26.COV2.S at low or high dose, single or two shots; five or six received placebo; per-sample allocation not given. The study sampled participants on day 63 after the first vaccine or placebo injection. The study used a vaccine consisting of an Ad26 vector that expressed Wuhan-strain SARS-CoV-2 spike. TCRdb keeps only in-frame clones here, not all; method: immunoSEQ multiplex PCR. Counted here are hundreds of thousands of clones, roughly 84% occurring once; the ten biggest clones make up about 3.5%. This entry comes from a study of Ad26.COV2.S vaccination and SARS-CoV-2 variants. Study as a whole: Enrollment placed the donor in the COV1001 Ad26.COV2.S trial arm.

Study-level points and caveats: Analyses of TCR breadth and depth may have underestimated total T cell responses.

This sequence was found in a person between 18 and 60 years old who received the Ad26.COV2.S COVID-19 vaccine or a placebo. The material was peripheral blood, obtained in a trial of Ad26.COV2.S vaccine versus placebo. V usage is TRBV3-1 (or the pseudogene TRBV3-2) and J usage is TRBJ1-6; perhaps TRBD1 as D (5 bases). The CDR3 DNA reads as TGTGCCAGCAGCCAAGTTTTGCAGGGAGTGTCACCCCTCCACTTT. Translated, it gives CASSQVLQGVSPLHF.